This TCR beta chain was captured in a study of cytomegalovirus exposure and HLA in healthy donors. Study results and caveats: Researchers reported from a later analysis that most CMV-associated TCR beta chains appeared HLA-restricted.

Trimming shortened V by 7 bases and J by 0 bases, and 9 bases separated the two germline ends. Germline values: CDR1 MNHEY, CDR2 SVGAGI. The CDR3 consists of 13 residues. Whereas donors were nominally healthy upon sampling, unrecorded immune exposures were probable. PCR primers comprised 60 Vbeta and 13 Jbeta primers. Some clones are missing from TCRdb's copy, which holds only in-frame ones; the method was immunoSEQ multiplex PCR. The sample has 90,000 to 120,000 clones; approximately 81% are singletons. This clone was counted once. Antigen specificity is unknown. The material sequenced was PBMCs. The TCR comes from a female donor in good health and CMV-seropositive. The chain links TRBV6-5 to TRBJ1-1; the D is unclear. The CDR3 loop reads CASTRDMNTEAFF. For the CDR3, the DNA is TGTGCCAGCACCAGAGACATGAACACTGAAGCTTTCTTT.